Included here is one T cell receptor (beta chain) sequence, with context. The antigen this receptor binds is unknown. There are no base qualities to consult, and no much larger clone falls within one base. Per the publication, the time point label means: patch test 3, about 24 weeks after DPC sensitization. The intended sense of this specimen's treatment or condition label: therapeutic diphenylcyclopropenone sensitization with weekly scalp DPC. At every patch-test visit, the blood draw took place before the patch test was put on. Patients were eligible if aged 18 to 70, diagnosed with alopecia and judged suitable for DPC therapy, and pregnant patients were excluded. Unfractionated whole blood was collected in Tempus Blood RNA tubes, and total RNA was extracted from that blood. This specimen comes from a study of human T cells and chemical hapten exposure (dated by TCRdb to 2020 to 2023). Context from the whole study: For sensitization, 2% DPC in acetone was applied to a roughly 2 cm by roughly 2 cm area of upper inner arm skin. For TCR sequencing, blood came from twenty-nine alopecia patients at anywhere from one to four time points (pre-sensitization, 2, 6 and 24 weeks). Patch testing was done on the upper back using Finn chambers containing 0.01% DPC, and results were scored after 6 days according to International Contact Dermatitis Research Group standards. Blood samples were taken from patients before sensitization (week 0) and at 2, 6 and about 24 weeks after DPC sensitization. Patients additionally received weekly therapeutic DPC doses to the scalp throughout the roughly 23-week study period. Alopecia areata with under or over 50% scalp involvement, alopecia totalis and alopecia universalis were represented in the patient cohort, which was mostly female. This study followed changes in the peripheral blood TCR repertoire in vivo during primary and secondary sensitization of alopecia patients to the hapten diphenylcyclopropenone (DPC). Libraries were combined into a pool for sequencing, and differences in TCR yield between samples came mainly from small differences in library volumes within the pool.

CDR1 and CDR2 (SGHNT, YENEEA) derive from the germline V gene. The junction shows trimming of 5 bases on V and 2 bases on J, and the gene matches do not reach 8 bases of it. The CDR3 spans 16 residues, from the cysteine through the phenylalanine. Solely the CDR3 DNA is kept, with 48 bases framed from the first base. Broad study findings and their caveats: Alopecia, a presumed autoimmune disease, was present in all patients, so the immune response of the patients might differ from that of healthy individuals. Significantly more large CDR3 similarity clusters were formed by expanded TCRs than by pre-sensitization or healthy control sets, consistent with antigen-driven responses. Repeated subsampling changed both the strength of the expansion versus patch-test correlation and the threshold at which the correlation became significant. Patch test score was positively correlated with the number of PT1 expanded TCRs, with significance at thresholds 8, 16 and 32 but not at 4. DPC sensitization did not change the number of TCRs with a frequency above 1 in 1000, and there was no evidence of changes in global repertoire structure.

The library was generated by RACE. The sequencing machine was a NextSeq 500. During library preparation, unique molecular identifiers were attached to individual cDNA molecules so that TCRs could be counted in a quantitative, reproducible way. Both TCR alpha and TCR beta chains were sequenced from each blood RNA sample. The authors processed their data as follows. A median of roughly 98,000 TCRs per sample was observed, with a range of about 23,224 to 690,600. The Decombinator software suite was used to annotate the V, J and CDR3 of the TCR reads. For PS versus PT1 abundance plots, all samples were subsampled to the same number of TCRs (28,000). Expanded TCRs were defined as absent before sensitization and observed at least eight times at the 2-week time point. Starting from the raw public reads, TCRdb applied fastp trimming at Q25, assembled clones with MiXCR and retained in-frame beta chains. CDR3 protein sequences are deduplicated, and each keeps its most common genes and DNA. These V and J calls derive from TCRdb rather than the authors' analysis. The sample table holds some 79,000 distinct CDR3 sequences, of which about 10% were seen once. Clones ranked in the top ten supply 3% to 4% of the sample.

The sequence derives from a woman between 50 and 59 years old with alopecia areata. Some clones in this sample may be carry-over from other donors' samples. Sequenced material: whole blood, taken in connection with sensitization to the hapten diphenylcyclopropenone (DPC). The rearranged chain carries TRBV11-3 and TRBJ2-2; TRBD1 matches 7 bases in the middle. The CDR3 sequence is CASSKTGTANTGELFF. The nucleotide sequence reads TGTGCCAGCAGCAAAACCGGGACAGCTAACACCGGGGAGCTGTTTTTT.